This TCR beta chain was documented in a study of blood T cell repertoires in COVID-19. The protocol was immunoSEQ multiplex PCR, while the TCRdb copy is restricted to in-frame clones and leaves out a portion. The data contain some 33,000 clones, roughly nine tenths of them singletons. The CDR3 runs 14 residues. V lost 2 bases, J lost 0 bases, and 5 bases lay in between. CDR1 and CDR2 from the germline V gene are LNHNV and YYDKDF (reference sequence). Sequencing used peripheral blood. This chain joins TRBV15 and TRBJ1-3; D is uncertain. The receptor's source is a man in his 60s with acute or convalescent COVID-19. The CDR3 sequence: CATSRQYSGNTIYF. The CDR3 nucleotides are TGTGCCACCAGCAGACAGTACTCTGGAAACACCATATATTTT.